These 8 T cell receptor beta chains came from one sample sequenced in a study of blood T cell repertoires in COVID-19. Measured with immunoSEQ multiplex PCR; TCRdb has only the in-frame clones, and not every one. The repertoire holds 200,000 or so clones, with about four fifths as singletons. Sequencing was performed on PBMCs or T cells enriched from blood (not recorded which). These receptors were collected from a man aged 55-75 years who had recovered from COVID-19.

This clone was found once. V usage is TRBV7-2 and J usage is TRBJ1-4, with unresolved D. Trimming took off 6 bases at V and 0 bases at J, with 8 bases between the two ends. This CDR3 region has 14 residues. The germline V gene encodes CDR1 SGHTA and CDR2 FQGNSA. This CDR3 is CASSYYATNEKLFF. The CDR3 DNA follows: TGTGCCAGCAGTTATTATGCAACTAATGAAAAACTGTTTTTT.

V usage is TRBV5-4 and J usage is TRBJ2-7, with 9 bases matching TRBD1. The length of the CDR3 is 19 residues. The germline gives CDR1 SGHNT, CDR2 YYREEE (reference sequence). The V and J ends lost 3 bases and 5 bases, in that order; junction bases with no gene match: 21. CDR3: CASSSITGGSVRQKDEQYF. CDR3 DNA sequence: TGTGCCAGCAGCTCCATCACAGGGGGCAGCGTTAGGCAAAAAGACGAGCAGTACTTC. Full variable domain (outside the CDR3, taken from reference TRBV5-4 and TRBJ2-7): ETGVTQSPTHLIKTRGQQVTLRCSSQSGHNTVSWYQQALGQGPQFIFQYYREEENGRGNFPPRFSGLQFPNYSSELNVNALELDDSALYLCASSSITGGSVRQKDEQYFGPGTRLTVT.

Only a few counts were recorded for this clone. The chain links TRBV4-3 to TRBJ1-3; 11 bases line up with TRBD1. The length of the CDR3 is 16 residues. The junction had 6 bases not matched to a gene; V was cut back by 0 bases and J by 8 bases. The germline CDR1 and CDR2 sequences are LGHNA and YSLEER. In nucleotides, the CDR3 is TGCGCCAGCAGCCAAGATAGGACAGGGGGCAGGGACACCATATATTTT. Protein product: CASSQDRTGGRDTIYF.

The chain has TRBV27 and TRBJ1-6; D possibly corresponds to TRBD1 (5 bases). V shed 6 bases and J shed 5 bases, with 11 bases lying between them. There are 14 residues in the CDR3. Germline loops: CDR1 MNHEY, CDR2 SMNVEV (reference sequence). The chain's CDR3 is CASSPRQNNSPLHF. The CDR3 nucleotides read TGTGCCAGCAGCCCAAGACAGAATAATTCACCCCTCCACTTT.

This clone was detected once. The chain couples TRBV4-3 to TRBJ2-7; 11 bases are a match to TRBD2. CDR3 length equals 15 residues. CDR1 is LGHNA and CDR2 is YSLEER in the germline V gene. V was pared by 5 bases and J by 4 bases, with 7 bases of the junction left unmatched. The chain's CDR3 is CASSRRLAGWYEQYF. CDR3 sequence (DNA): TGCGCCAGCAGCAGGAGACTAGCGGGGTGGTACGAGCAGTACTTC.

The V call is TRBV7-3, the J call TRBJ2-5; a possible D gene is TRBD1 (5 bases). Germline V gene sequence: CDR1 SGHTA, CDR2 FQGTGA. Between the trimmed V and J ends, which lost 5 bases and 3 bases, there was a span of 13 bases. The length of the CDR3 is 14 residues. CDR3 protein: CASSPTGWKETQYF. CDR3 coding DNA: TGTGCCAGCAGCCCAACAGGTTGGAAAGAGACCCAGTACTTC.

In this sample, this clone turned up once. The rearrangement joins TRBV5-6 to TRBJ1-3, with D perhaps matching TRBD1 (5 bases). Germline values: CDR1 SGHDT, CDR2 YYEEEE. V dropped 0 bases and J dropped 0 bases, with 13 bases sitting between them. The CDR3 length is 17 residues. The CDR3 protein is CASSLVPSGNSGNTIYF. Here the CDR3 DNA reads TGTGCCAGCAGCTTGGTCCCCTCAGGGAACTCTGGAAACACCATATATTTT.

This sequence joins TRBV19 and TRBJ1-1; D may be TRBD1 (6 bases). The ends were cut back, 7 bases at V and 3 bases at J, with 15 bases in the middle. Looked up from germline, CDR1 is LNHDA and CDR2 is SQIVND (reference sequence). The CDR3 is made up of 14 amino acids. CDR3 nucleotide sequence: TGTGCCAGTAAAGTGGGACAAAGGGACACTGAAGCTTTCTTT. Protein sequence: CASKVGQRDTEAFF.